The T cell receptor (beta chain) described here comes from a study of T-cell memory formation after mild COVID-19. Study summary: There were largely donor-specific TCR clusters.

Study observations and caveats: Clones which contracted sat mainly in CM and EM if CD4+, and in EMRA if CD8+. Day 15 to 85 contractors were CD4/CD8 balanced; later expanders leaned CD4+. Memory cells collected pre-infection included some clones that later responded, suggesting cross-reactive memory joined.

V lost 4 bases and J lost 4, with 14 bases in between. The CDR3 runs to 14 residues. Germline values: CDR1 SGHRS, CDR2 YFSETQ. Remarks on this clonotype: Its antigen is not identified.

From the 5' RACE reads, TCRdb called clonotypes with MiXCR, one entry per CDR3 protein. The sample contains roughly 120,000 distinct CDR3 sequences, roughly 15% of which appear only once. The J gene is TRBJ1-2, the V gene TRBV5-1; D may be TRBD1 (6 bases). Sequencing was done on a sample of PBMCs or a T cell subset sorted from them (not recorded which). The TCR originated in an adult woman who had mild COVID-19 (a few samples of this study predate the infection). Cell type and time point are not known. CDR3 residues: CASSPEQGPYGYTF. CDR3 bases: TGCGCCAGCAGCCCAGAACAGGGCCCCTATGGCTACACCTTC.